Below, 11 T cell receptor beta chains from the same sample are listed, as sequenced in a study of CD8 T cells in ankylosing spondylitis. TCRdb called the 5' RACE reads again in MiXCR, with one record for every CDR3 protein. Of about 69,000 distinct CDR3 sequences listed, roughly 5% are singletons. The sample taken for sequencing was blood, either unsorted or a sorted T cell fraction (not recorded which). All receptors derive from a male donor with ankylosing spondylitis or in good health (not recorded which).

The rearrangement links TRBV7-2 to TRBJ2-7, with 7 bases lining up with TRBD1. The CDR3 loop spans 17 amino acids. Germline CDR1 and CDR2: SGHTA and FQGNSA. With V trimmed by 5 bases and J by 1 base, 14 bases remained unmatched. The CDR3 protein is CASSPISYRGRSYEQYF. DNA of the CDR3: TGTGCCAGCAGCCCCATCTCTTACAGGGGACGATCCTACGAGCAGTACTTC.

This clonotype was observed at least ten times. This rearrangement joins TRBV20-1 to TRBJ2-1; no clear D. The CDR3 is 12 residues long. V was trimmed by 4 bases and J by 0 bases, leaving 4 bases between them. CDR1 and CDR2 from the germline V gene are DFQATT and SNEGSKA (reference sequence). CDR3 bases: TGCAGTGCTACCATCTCCTACAATGAGCAGTTCTTC. Translating gives CSATISYNEQFF.

Ten or more counts support this clonotype. The chain uses TRBV9 and TRBJ2-7, with D maybe TRBD1 (7 bases). Germline CDR1 reads SGDLS; CDR2 reads YYNGEE. Trimming took 4 bases from V and 6 from J, leaving 20 bases between them. This CDR3 region has 15 residues. DNA for the CDR3: TGTGCCAGCAGCCCGCCAGGGGGGCCGGCCAGCGAGCAGTACTTC. Its protein is CASSPPGGPASEQYF.

The table lists this clonotype with many counts. This rearrangement joins TRBV6-5 to TRBJ1-6, with a tentative D call TRBD1 (6 bases). The CDR3 is made up of 12 amino acids. Trimming removed 7 bases from V and 7 bases from J, with 8 bases in between. Germline V gene sequence: CDR1 MNHEY, CDR2 SVGAGI. CDR3: CASTQGNSPLHF. In DNA form, the CDR3 reads TGTGCCAGCACCCAGGGGAATTCACCCCTCCACTTT.

This clonotype was recorded at least ten times. V is TRBV28 and J is TRBJ2-7, with D uncertain. Germline V CDR1 and CDR2: MDHEN, SYDVKM. V dropped 3 bases and J dropped 5 bases, with 14 bases sitting between them. This CDR3 comprises 14 residues. The CDR3 bases are TGTGCCAGCAGTTTCCGCAGAATCTACCACGAGCAGTACTTC. Its protein product is CASSFRRIYHEQYF.

The CDR3 DNA reads as TGCGCCAGCAGCCGAAGTCCGGACTCCAGGGGCACTGAAGCTTTCTTT. Translated, it gives CASSRSPDSRGTEAFF. The chain uses TRBV4-1 and TRBJ1-1, with D maybe TRBD1 (6 bases). Per the germline V gene, CDR1 is MGHRA and CDR2 is YSYEKL. V gave up 4 bases and J gave up 4 bases, with 19 bases separating them. The CDR3 contains 16 residues.

Many counts were recorded for this clonotype. The V call is TRBV19, the J call TRBJ1-5; tentatively, D is TRBD1 (6 bases). Germline assignment: CDR1 LNHDA and CDR2 SQIVND (reference sequence). The CDR3 length is 15 residues. V gave up 3 bases and J gave up 6 bases, with 15 bases separating them. The CDR3 is CASSIPAAGAQPQHF. CDR3 DNA: TGTGCCAGTAGTATCCCCGCTGCAGGGGCTCAGCCCCAGCATTTT.

This clonotype was counted ten times or more. The rearrangement joins TRBV13 to TRBJ2-5, with 12 bases aligning to TRBD2. The CDR3 has 16 residues. Germline assignment: CDR1 PRHDT and CDR2 FYEKMQ (reference sequence). Trimming at V came to 2 bases and at J to 2 bases, leaving 3 bases not matched to a gene. For the CDR3, the DNA is TGTGCCAGCAGCTTAACGACTAGCGGGGGTCAAGAGACCCAGTACTTC. The encoded protein is CASSLTTSGGQETQYF.

This clonotype occurred many times. The chain is built from TRBV28 and TRBJ2-7; D not certain. Germline values: CDR1 MDHEN, CDR2 SYDVKM. V shed 3 bases and J shed 3 bases, with 9 bases lying between them. This CDR3 region has 13 residues. In DNA, the CDR3 is TGTGCCAGCAGTTTTGAGTCGTACTACGAGCAGTACTTC. As protein: CASSFESYYEQYF.

This clonotype was detected many times. The DNA for the CDR3 is TGTGCCATCAGTGGTCAGGGGTTCAATGGCTACACCTTC. It specifies CAISGQGFNGYTF. The chain has TRBV10-3 and TRBJ1-2; the D gene is possibly TRBD1 (6 bases). V lost 4 bases, J lost 6 bases, and 12 bases lay in between. CDR1 and CDR2 from the germline V gene are ENHRY and SYGVKD. This CDR3 comprises 13 residues.

This clonotype was counted ten times or more. The chain employs TRBV6-1 and TRBJ1-5; D gene unclear. This CDR3 has 13 residues. The V gene's germline CDR1 is MNHNS and CDR2 SASEGT. Trimming removed 6 bases from V and 8 bases from J, with 14 bases in between. The CDR3 coding sequence is TGTGCCAGCAGCTCCCCGGAGAGTAAGCCCCAGCATTTT. It translates to CASSSPESKPQHF.